The clone carrying this T cell receptor beta chain was observed a handful of times. The source of the sample is a study of patients and donors after allogeneic stem cell transplantation. The CDR3 runs 13 residues. TCRdb re-called the RT-PCR reads through MiXCR, storing one row per CDR3 protein. The sample lists about 40,000 distinct CDR3 sequences; roughly 29% were seen once. The receptor comes from a human donor who was either an allogeneic HSCT recipient or a stem cell or donor lymphocyte infusion donor (not recorded which). It is not recorded whose cells these are; they may come from a transplant donor. This sequence joins TRBV21-1 and TRBJ1-5. TRBV21-1 corresponds to a pseudogene. Source material: blood, either unsorted or a sorted T cell fraction (not recorded which). The CDR3 region has the DNA TGTGCCAGCAGCAGAAGCCTACGTCAGCCCCAGCATTTT. It codes for CASSRSLRQPQHF.